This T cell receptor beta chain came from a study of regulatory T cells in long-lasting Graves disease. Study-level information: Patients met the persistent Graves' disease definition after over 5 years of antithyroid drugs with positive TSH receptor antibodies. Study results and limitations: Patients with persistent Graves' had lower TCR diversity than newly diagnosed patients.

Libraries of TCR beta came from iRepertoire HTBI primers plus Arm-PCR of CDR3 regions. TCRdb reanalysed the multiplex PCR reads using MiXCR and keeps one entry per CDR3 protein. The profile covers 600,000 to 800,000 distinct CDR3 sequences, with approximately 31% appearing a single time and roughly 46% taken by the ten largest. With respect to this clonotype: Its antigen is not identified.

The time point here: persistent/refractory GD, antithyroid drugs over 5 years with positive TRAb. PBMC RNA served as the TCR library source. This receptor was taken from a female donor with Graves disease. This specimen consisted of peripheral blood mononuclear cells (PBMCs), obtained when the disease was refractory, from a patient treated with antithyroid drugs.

CDR3 region: CASRTAGTPQHF. The CDR3 DNA reads as TGTGCCAGCAGGACAGCCGGGACGCCCCAGCATTTT. The chain has TRBV12-3 or TRBV12-4 and TRBJ1-5; possible D gene TRBD1, 5 bases. The CDR3 totals 12 residues. V lost 6 bases to trimming and J lost 9 bases, with 12 bases between them.